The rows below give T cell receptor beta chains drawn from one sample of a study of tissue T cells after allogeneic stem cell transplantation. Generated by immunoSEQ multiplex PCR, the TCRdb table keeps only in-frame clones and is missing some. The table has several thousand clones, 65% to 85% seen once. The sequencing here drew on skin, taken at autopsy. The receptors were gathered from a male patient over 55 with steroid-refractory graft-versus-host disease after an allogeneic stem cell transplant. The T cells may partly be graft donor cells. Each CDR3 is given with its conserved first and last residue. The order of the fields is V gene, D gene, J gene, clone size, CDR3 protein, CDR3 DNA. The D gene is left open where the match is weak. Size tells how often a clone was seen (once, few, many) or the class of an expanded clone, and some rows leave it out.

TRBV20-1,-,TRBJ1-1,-,CSASGQLNTEAFF,TGCAGTGCTAGTGGGCAGTTGAACACTGAAGCTTTCTTT
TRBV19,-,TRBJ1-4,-,CASSFQLPATNEKLFF,TGTGCCAGTAGTTTCCAACTACCAGCAACTAATGAAAAACTGTTTTTT
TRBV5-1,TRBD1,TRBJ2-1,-,CASSHGQGNEQFF,TGCGCCAGCAGCCACGGACAGGGAAATGAGCAGTTCTTC
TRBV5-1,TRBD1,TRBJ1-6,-,CASRGGTGGASYNSPLHF,TGCGCCAGCAGGGGAGGGACAGGGGGCGCCTCCTATAATTCACCCCTCCACTTT
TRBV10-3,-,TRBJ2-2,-,CAISESGDSGTGELFF,TGTGCCATCAGTGAGTCCGGGGACTCGGGGACCGGGGAGCTGTTTTTT
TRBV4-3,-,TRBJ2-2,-,CASSLEGGELFF,TGCGCCAGCAGCCTGGAGGGCGGGGAGCTGTTTTTT
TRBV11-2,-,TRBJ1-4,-,CASSPNEKLFF,TGTGCCAGCAGCCCTAATGAAAAACTGTTTTTT
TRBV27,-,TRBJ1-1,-,CASSLRGNTEAFF,TGTGCCAGCAGTTTAAGAGGGAACACTGAAGCTTTCTTT
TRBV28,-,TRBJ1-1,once,CASSLLREANTEAFF,TGTGCCAGCAGCCTACTCAGGGAGGCGAACACTGAAGCTTTCTTT
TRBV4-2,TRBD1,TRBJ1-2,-,CASSLKLGQGAFYGYTF,TGTGCCAGCAGTCTCAAATTAGGACAGGGGGCATTCTATGGCTACACCTTC
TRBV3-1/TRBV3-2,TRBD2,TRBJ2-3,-,CASSRIRLAGGGDTQYF,TGTGCCAGCAGCCGTATTCGGCTAGCGGGGGGTGGGGATACGCAGTATTTT
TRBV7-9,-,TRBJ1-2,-,CASSFGQPDGYTF,TGTGCCAGCAGCTTTGGGCAGCCCGATGGCTACACCTTC
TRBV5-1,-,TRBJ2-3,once,CASSLEDLSTLPDTQYF,TGCGCCAGCAGCTTGGAAGATCTTTCTACCCTCCCAGATACGCAGTATTTT
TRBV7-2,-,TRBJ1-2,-,CASSFGPLVGGYTF,TGTGCCAGCAGCTTCGGCCCCCTCGTAGGAGGCTACACCTTC
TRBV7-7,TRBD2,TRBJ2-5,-,CASSLGRLAGGQETQYF,TGTGCTAGCAGCTTAGGGAGACTAGCGGGGGGACAAGAGACCCAGTACTTC
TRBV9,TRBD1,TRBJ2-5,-,CASSAEGTGRETQYF,TGTGCCAGCAGCGCCGAGGGGACAGGGAGGGAGACCCAGTACTTC
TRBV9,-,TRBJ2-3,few,CASSVYSNLDTQYF,TGTGCCAGCAGCGTATACTCCAACTTGGATACGCAGTATTTT
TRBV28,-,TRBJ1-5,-,CASRLLGNQPQHF,TGTGCCAGCAGGCTACTAGGCAATCAGCCCCAGCATTTT
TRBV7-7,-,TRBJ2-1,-,CASSKNLASTFTDYNEQFF,TGTGCTAGCAGCAAGAACCTAGCCTCAACCTTTACTGACTACAATGAGCAGTTCTTC
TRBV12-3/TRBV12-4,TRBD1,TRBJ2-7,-,CASSRTGGYEQYF,TGTGCCAGCAGTCGGACAGGGGGCTACGAGCAGTACTTC
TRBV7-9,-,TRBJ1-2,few,CASQGNRYGYTF,TGTGCCAGCCAAGGGAATCGCTATGGCTACACCTTC
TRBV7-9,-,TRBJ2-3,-,CASSSVFHPDTQYF,TGTGCCAGCAGCTCTGTCTTCCACCCAGATACGCAGTATTTT
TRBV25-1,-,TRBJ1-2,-,CASSEEGKDGYTF,TGTGCCAGCAGTGAAGAAGGGAAGGATGGCTACACCTTC
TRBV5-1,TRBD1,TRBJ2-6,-,CASSLGDRGFTGANVLTF,TGCGCCAGCAGCTTGGGGGACAGGGGCTTTACTGGGGCCAACGTCCTGACTTTC
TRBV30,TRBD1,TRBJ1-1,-,CAWSGAGGAFF,TGTGCCTGGAGTGGGGCAGGGGGAGCTTTCTTT
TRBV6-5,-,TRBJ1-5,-,CASRGYGNQPQHF,TGTGCCAGCAGGGGTTATGGCAATCAGCCCCAGCATTTT
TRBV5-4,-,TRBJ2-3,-,CASSPTGDKTDTQYF,TGTGCCAGCAGCCCGACCGGGGACAAAACAGATACGCAGTATTTT
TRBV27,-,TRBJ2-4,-,CASSPTHSAKNIQYF,TGTGCCAGCAGTCCGACTCATTCCGCCAAAAACATTCAGTACTTC
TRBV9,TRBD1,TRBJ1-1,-,CASGPYYGEQGYHEAFF,TGTGCCAGCGGCCCCTATTATGGGGAACAGGGGTATCATGAAGCTTTCTTT
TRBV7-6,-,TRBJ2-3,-,CASSQPKVAADTQYF,TGTGCCAGCAGCCAACCTAAAGTCGCCGCAGATACGCAGTATTTT
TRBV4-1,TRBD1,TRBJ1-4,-,CASARGVEPGEKLFF,TGCGCCAGCGCCAGGGGGGTTGAGCCCGGTGAAAAACTGTTTTTT